The 31 T cell receptor beta chains listed next were all sequenced from one sample in a study of CD8 T cells in Susac syndrome. Random-hexamer reverse transcription was applied to roughly 0.5 to 1 ug RNA. A single record per CDR3 protein comes from TCRdb applying MiXCR to the immunoSEQ multiplex PCR reads. The repertoire consists of approximately 190,000 distinct CDR3 sequences, with over 85% occurring once and the leading ten covering 0.1%. The material sequenced was CD4+ T cells from PBMCs. The receptors shown here come from a human donor in good health.

The V call is TRBV5-1, the J call TRBJ2-7; D might be TRBD1 (6 bases). Germline loops: CDR1 SGHRS, CDR2 YFSETQ. Trimming took 7 bases from V and 1 from J, leaving 15 bases between them. This CDR3 comprises 14 residues. The CDR3 protein is CASSDQGSSYEQYF. In nucleotides, the CDR3 is TGCGCCAGCTCCGATCAGGGGTCGTCCTACGAGCAGTACTTC.

This rearrangement joins TRBV7-9 to TRBJ1-1; D is possibly TRBD1 (5 bases). This CDR3 has 13 amino acids. Trimming took off 5 bases at V and 10 bases at J, with 17 bases between the two ends. Per germline, CDR1 SEHNR and CDR2 FQNEAQ (reference sequence). DNA of the CDR3: TGTGCCAGCAGCGAGCGGGGGACGAGGGGAGCTTTCTTT. It specifies CASSERGTRGAFF.

The chain carries TRBV12-3 or TRBV12-4 and TRBJ2-5, with TRBD1 matching over 7 bases. The trim removed 3 bases at V and 4 bases at J, leaving 5 bases unmatched. The CDR3 is made up of 14 amino acids. CDR3 residues: CASSFRQGRETQYF. The CDR3 DNA is TGTGCCAGCAGTTTTCGACAGGGCCGAGAGACCCAGTACTTC.

J is TRBJ1-2 and V is TRBV11-3; D is undetermined. This CDR3 has 14 residues. Germline V gene sequence: CDR1 SGHNT, CDR2 YENEEA. Trimming cost V 5 bases and J 5 bases, with 15 bases left between them. CDR3 in amino acids: CASSLGPGEYGYTF. CDR3 DNA sequence: TGTGCCAGCAGCCTTGGGCCCGGGGAGTATGGCTACACCTTC.

The CDR3 DNA is TGTGCCAGCAGCCCCCGGGCCTTGGGGGAGACCCAGTACTTC. Protein sequence: CASSPRALGETQYF. The chain is built from TRBV7-9 and TRBJ2-5, with D unclear. Germline lookup yields CDR1 SEHNR and CDR2 FQNEAQ (reference sequence). The ends were cut back, 5 bases at V and 5 bases at J, with 15 bases in the middle. The CDR3 covers 14 residues.

The chain recombines TRBV20-1 with TRBJ2-7, with 9 bases lining up with TRBD1. V lost 6 bases to trimming and J lost 7 bases; unmatched junction nucleotides: 13. This CDR3 contains 14 residues. Germline CDR1 reads DFQATT; CDR2 reads SNEGSKA (reference sequence). CDR3 nucleotide sequence: TGCAGTGCCAACATCGCCGGGACAGGGTGGGAGCAGTACTTC. Its protein product is CSANIAGTGWEQYF.

V usage is TRBV2 and J usage is TRBJ2-1, with a possible D match to TRBD2 (5 bases). V lost 7 bases, J lost 8 bases, and 9 bases lay in between. The germline V gene has CDR1 SNHLY and CDR2 FYNNEI. There are 11 residues in the CDR3. The CDR3 DNA follows: TGTGCCAGCAACCTAGCTTATGAGCAGTTCTTC. Translated: CASNLAYEQFF.

The rearrangement links TRBV6-1 to TRBJ1-4; D uncertain. The germline CDR1 and CDR2 sequences are MNHNS and SASEGT. With 7 bases removed from V and 10 bases from J, the gap between germline ends came to 7 bases. This CDR3 contains 10 residues. The CDR3 bases are TGTGCCAGCAAGGGTGGAAAACTGTTTTTT. Its protein is CASKGGKLFF.

The V call is TRBV12-3 or TRBV12-4, the J call TRBJ1-2; D gene ambiguous. There are 13 residues in the CDR3. Trimming took 6 bases from V and 5 from J, leaving 13 bases between them. The CDR3 loop reads CASRSTEIYGYTF. Written as DNA, the CDR3 is TGTGCCAGCAGGTCAACAGAGATTTATGGCTACACCTTC.

The chain employs TRBV24-1 and TRBJ2-5; D remains ambiguous. Trimming removed 6 bases from V and 4 bases from J, with 17 bases in between. CDR3 length: 15 amino acids. From germline, CDR1 is KGHDR and CDR2 SFDVKD. The CDR3 bases are TGTGCCACCAGTTCTAACAGCCAAAGGCGAGAGACCCAGTACTTC. Translation: CATSSNSQRRETQYF.

This sequence joins TRBV5-1 and TRBJ1-1, with D maybe TRBD1 (6 bases). Germline values: CDR1 SGHRS, CDR2 YFSETQ. V was clipped by 7 bases and J by 1 base, with 11 bases between them. CDR3 size: 13 residues. The CDR3 loop is CASGQGSNTEAFF. CDR3 bases: TGCGCCAGCGGCCAGGGGTCGAACACTGAAGCTTTCTTT.

V is TRBV18 and J is TRBJ2-7, with D tentatively TRBD1 (6 bases). The CDR3 extends over 13 amino acids. The germline gives CDR1 KGHSH, CDR2 LQKENI. Trimming removed 3 bases at V and 5 bases at J, with 11 bases between. The CDR3: CASSPQQGNEQYF. In DNA, the CDR3 is TGTGCCAGCTCACCCCAACAGGGCAACGAGCAGTACTTC. The full variable domain, with the rest looked up from reference TRBV18 and TRBJ2-7, is NAGVMQNPRHLVRRRGQEARLRCSPMKGHSHVYWYRQLPEEGLKFMVYLQKENIIDESGMPKERFSAEFPKEGPSILRIQQVVRGDSAAYFCASSPQQGNEQYFGPGTRLTVT.

The rearrangement links TRBV20-1 to TRBJ2-5; maybe TRBD2 (7 bases). CDR3 length equals 14 residues. Germline V gene data show CDR1 as DFQATT and CDR2 as SNEGSKA (reference sequence). Trimming left V 2 bases short and J 4 bases short, with 14 bases between. DNA of the CDR3: TGCAGTGCTAGAATGGCGGGGGCGGGAGAGACCCAGTACTTC. Its translation is CSARMAGAGETQYF.

The rearrangement uses TRBV5-1 and TRBJ2-2, with TRBD1 matching over 8 bases. V was clipped by 9 bases and J by 6 bases; unmatched bases: 13. CDR3 size: 15 residues. The germline gives CDR1 SGHRS, CDR2 YFSETQ. CDR3 region: CATNRAGGKAGELFF. CDR3 bases: TGCGCCACCAACCGAGCAGGGGGCAAGGCCGGGGAGCTGTTTTTT.

The chain joins TRBV11-1 to TRBJ2-7, with 7 bases matching TRBD1. The germline CDR1 and CDR2 sequences are SGHAT and FQDESV (reference sequence). This CDR3 is 12 amino acids long. V dropped 7 bases and J dropped 3; count of bases not matched to a gene: 3. The CDR3 region has the DNA TGTGCCAGCAACAACAGGGGCTACGAGCAGTACTTC. Residues: CASNNRGYEQYF.

This clonotype was counted a single time. This chain connects TRBV20-1 to TRBJ2-6, with a weak D call TRBD1 (6 bases). V lost 5 bases and J 3 bases, leaving 14 bases between the germline ends. The CDR3 spans 15 residues. Germline-derived CDR1 and CDR2 are DFQATT and SNEGSKA (reference sequence). CDR3 coding DNA: TGCAGTGCTCCACAGGGTGGGATTGGGGCCAACGTCCTGACTTTC. Encoded protein: CSAPQGGIGANVLTF.

This chain joins TRBV14 and TRBJ2-3, with D possibly being TRBD1 (5 bases). The germline CDR1 and CDR2 sequences are SGHDN and FVKESK. The CDR3 contains 16 residues. Trimming removed 3 bases from V and 0 bases from J, with 13 bases in between. Here the CDR3 DNA reads TGTGCCAGCAGCCATAGACAGTTCCTGAGCACAGATACGCAGTATTTT. Encoded protein: CASSHRQFLSTDTQYF. The full variable domain, its missing parts supplied by reference TRBV14 and TRBJ2-3, is EAGVTQFPSHSVIEKGQTVTLRCDPISGHDNLYWYRRVMGKEIKFLLHFVKESKQDESGMPNNRFLAERTGGTYSTLKVQPAELEDSGVYFCASSHRQFLSTDTQYFGPGTRLTVL.

The chain couples TRBV4-1 to TRBJ2-3, with no clear D. The CDR3 sequence is 14 residues long. Trimming took 0 bases from V and 2 from J, leaving 6 bases between them. CDR1 is MGHRA, CDR2 YSYEKL, per germline. The CDR3 region has the DNA TGCGCCAGCAGCCAAGACCTAACCACAGATACGCAGTATTTT. It specifies CASSQDLTTDTQYF.

This clonotype was counted a few times. The chain couples TRBV4-2 to TRBJ1-4; D is possibly TRBD1 (6 bases). CDR3 length: 14 amino acids. Trimming cost V 0 bases and J 4 bases, with 6 bases left between them. Germline CDR1 and CDR2: LGHNA and YNFKEQ. The CDR3: CASSQDRGNEKLFF. The CDR3 DNA is TGTGCCAGCAGCCAAGACAGGGGTAATGAAAAACTGTTTTTT.

The chain couples TRBV29-1 to TRBJ1-1; no clear D. V lost 4 bases and J lost 1, with 7 bases in between. In germline, CDR1 is SQVTM, CDR2 ANQGSEA. This CDR3 contains 12 residues. The CDR3 reads CSVAPGNTEAFF. In DNA, the CDR3 is TGCAGCGTTGCCCCAGGGAACACTGAAGCTTTCTTT.

This clonotype is a singleton in its sample. This sequence joins TRBV2 and TRBJ1-2; 8 bases agree with TRBD1. The CDR3 runs 17 residues. Germline values: CDR1 SNHLY, CDR2 FYNNEI. Trimming cost V 3 bases and J 4 bases; bases outside gene matches: 13. CDR3 nucleotide sequence: TGTGCCAGCAGTGACTGGACAGGGTGGGGCAGCTCCTATGGCTACACCTTC. Translating gives CASSDWTGWGSSYGYTF.

Notes on this clonotype: The DNA is omitted, as the CDR3 cannot be located on it reliably, and the CDR3 follows TCRdb's listing. The V and J genes are TRBV6-2 or TRBV6-3 and TRBJ1-5. Germline V gene data show CDR1 as MNHEY and CDR2 as SVGEGT. The CDR3 is made up of 14 amino acids, end residues included. The CDR3 loop reads CASSSSAFNQPQHF.

V usage is TRBV20-1 and J usage is TRBJ2-5; no definite D call. Trimming took 4 bases from V and 5 from J, leaving 8 bases between them. CDR1 is DFQATT, CDR2 SNEGSKA, per germline (reference sequence). The CDR3 runs to 11 residues. CDR3: CSATLGETQYF. As DNA, the CDR3 is TGCAGTGCTACCCTAGGGGAGACCCAGTACTTC.

The chain combines TRBV6-1 with TRBJ1-6; 7 positions match TRBD1. Trimming at V came to 2 bases and at J to 9 bases, leaving 7 bases not matched to a gene. Looked up from germline, CDR1 is MNHNS and CDR2 is SASEGT. The CDR3 is 15 amino acids. CDR3 region: CASSEIATGASPLHF. The CDR3 DNA follows: TGTGCCAGCAGTGAAATTGCCACAGGGGCTTCACCCCTCCACTTT.

V usage is TRBV11-2 and J usage is TRBJ1-2, with no clear D. The germline CDR1 and CDR2 sequences are SGHAT and FQNNGV. CDR3 length: 15 amino acids. Deletions cut 5 bases from V and 7 bases from J, with 20 bases between. CDR3 sequence: CASSLREFRTVGYTF. CDR3 nucleotides: TGTGCCAGCAGCCTCCGGGAATTTAGGACGGTTGGCTACACCTTC.

This rearrangement joins TRBV11-2 to TRBJ2-1; maybe TRBD1 (5 bases). This CDR3 is 14 amino acids long. From germline, CDR1 is SGHAT and CDR2 FQNNGV. V gave up 5 bases and J gave up 2 bases, with 10 bases separating them. CDR3 sequence reads: CASSPRATYNEQFF. CDR3 nucleotides: TGTGCCAGCAGCCCCAGGGCAACCTACAATGAGCAGTTCTTC.

This sequence joins TRBV20-1 and TRBJ2-3, with D possibly matching TRBD2 (6 bases). Germline CDR1 DFQATT, CDR2 SNEGSKA (reference sequence). The CDR3 is 12 amino acids. V was shortened by 4 bases and J by 5 bases, with 10 bases between the two germline ends. The CDR3, as DNA: TGCAGTGCTAAGGGGACTGTAGATACGCAGTATTTT. Encoded protein: CSAKGTVDTQYF.

This chain links TRBV6-5 with TRBJ2-7; maybe TRBD2 (7 bases). Trimming pared 4 bases from V and 2 bases from J, leaving 12 bases between. This CDR3 region has 14 residues. Per the germline V gene, CDR1 is MNHEY and CDR2 is SVGAGI. The CDR3 coding sequence is TGTGCCAGCAGTTTACAGGGAGGGACCTACGAGCAGTACTTC. Protein: CASSLQGGTYEQYF.

Written as DNA, the CDR3 is TGTGCCAGCAGCCTGAGCGGGGGCGCCGGTGAAGCTTTCTTT. It yields the protein CASSLSGGAGEAFF. This chain connects TRBV7-3 to TRBJ1-1; maybe TRBD1 (6 bases). V was clipped by 5 bases and J by 7 bases, with 17 bases between them. Per the germline V gene, CDR1 is SGHTA and CDR2 is FQGTGA. This CDR3 region has 14 residues.

The genes are TRBV20-1 and TRBJ1-3; D gene uncertain. This CDR3 is 14 amino acids long. V shed 0 bases and J shed 0 bases, with 6 bases lying between them. Germline V gene lookup returns CDR1 DFQATT and CDR2 SNEGSKA (reference sequence). In nucleotides, the CDR3 is TGCAGTGCTAGAGATCAGAGCTCTGGAAACACCATATATTTT. Amino acid sequence: CSARDQSSGNTIYF.

This chain joins TRBV7-8 and TRBJ1-1; TRBD1 agrees at 9 bases. The germline V gene has CDR1 SGHVS and CDR2 FQNEAQ. This CDR3 has 13 amino acids. Trimming at V came to 8 bases and at J to 6 bases, leaving 7 bases not matched to a gene. The CDR3 bases are TGTGCCAGCCGTACAGGGGGCCTACCTGAAGCTTTCTTT. Its translation: CASRTGGLPEAFF.